This T cell receptor (beta chain) was identified in a study of beta chain features in type 1 diabetes. Study findings and constraints: The study found moderately but significantly shorter TCRB CDR3s in all four CD4+ subsets of Type 1 diabetes patients. Comparison showed that naive, central memory and Treg TCRB repertoires appeared more similar among patients than among healthy donors. Fewer junction insertions and more nucleotide deletions appeared in type 1 diabetes patients.

The authors reverse transcribed all of the isolated RNA, so sequencing captured expressed TCRB transcripts. Sequenced by immunoSEQ multiplex PCR; TCRdb stores in-frame clones only, minus some. This sample carries around 280,000 clones, 14% to 15% of them seen once, and the ten largest clones take 0.015% to 0.017%. The CDR3 consists of 12 residues. V lost 2 bases, J lost 4 bases, and 8 bases lay in between. Germline V gene sequence: CDR1 GTSNPN, CDR2 SVGIG (reference sequence). Details on this clone: Its antigen is not identified.

This chain uses TRBV30 with TRBJ2-5, with a possible D match to TRBD2 (5 bases). The receptor comes from a man aged 18 to 29 with type 1 diabetes. Sequences were obtained from naive CD4+ T cells from blood. The CDR3 protein is CAWSRLPETQYF. In DNA, the CDR3 is TGTGCCTGGAGTAGACTACCAGAGACCCAGTACTTC.